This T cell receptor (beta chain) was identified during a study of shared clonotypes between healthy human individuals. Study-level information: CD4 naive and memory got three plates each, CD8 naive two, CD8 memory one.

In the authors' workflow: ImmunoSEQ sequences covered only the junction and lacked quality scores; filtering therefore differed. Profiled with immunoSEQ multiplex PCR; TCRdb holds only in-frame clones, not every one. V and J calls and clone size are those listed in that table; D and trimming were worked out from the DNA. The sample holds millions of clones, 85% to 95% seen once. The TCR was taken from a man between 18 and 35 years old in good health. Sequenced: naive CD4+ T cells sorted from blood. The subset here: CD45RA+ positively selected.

The CDR3 DNA reads TGTGCCAGCAGCTTTGTCGGGAGGGCCAATGAGCAGTTCTTC. It is translated as CASSFVGRANEQFF. This chain links TRBV7-2 with TRBJ2-1; 8 bases agree with TRBD2. The J segment lost 6 bases and the V segment lost 3 bases, leaving 4 bases of the junction unmatched. The V gene's germline CDR1 is SGHTA and CDR2 FQGNSA. This CDR3 is built from 14 residues.